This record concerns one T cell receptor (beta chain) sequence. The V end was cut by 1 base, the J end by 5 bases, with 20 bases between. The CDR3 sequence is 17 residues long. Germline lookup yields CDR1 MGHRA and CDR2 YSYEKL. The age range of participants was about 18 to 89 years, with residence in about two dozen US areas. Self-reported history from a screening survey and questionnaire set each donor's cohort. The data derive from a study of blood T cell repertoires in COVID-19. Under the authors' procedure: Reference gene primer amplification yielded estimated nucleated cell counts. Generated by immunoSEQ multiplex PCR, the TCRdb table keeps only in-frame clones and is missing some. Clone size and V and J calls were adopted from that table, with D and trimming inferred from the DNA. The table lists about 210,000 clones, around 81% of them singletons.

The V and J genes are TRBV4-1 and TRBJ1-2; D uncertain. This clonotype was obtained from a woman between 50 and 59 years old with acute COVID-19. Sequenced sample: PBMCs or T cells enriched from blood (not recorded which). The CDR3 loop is CASSQGLLSRFSYGYTF. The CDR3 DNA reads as TGCGCCAGCAGCCAAGGCTTGTTGAGCAGGTTTTCGTATGGCTACACCTTC.